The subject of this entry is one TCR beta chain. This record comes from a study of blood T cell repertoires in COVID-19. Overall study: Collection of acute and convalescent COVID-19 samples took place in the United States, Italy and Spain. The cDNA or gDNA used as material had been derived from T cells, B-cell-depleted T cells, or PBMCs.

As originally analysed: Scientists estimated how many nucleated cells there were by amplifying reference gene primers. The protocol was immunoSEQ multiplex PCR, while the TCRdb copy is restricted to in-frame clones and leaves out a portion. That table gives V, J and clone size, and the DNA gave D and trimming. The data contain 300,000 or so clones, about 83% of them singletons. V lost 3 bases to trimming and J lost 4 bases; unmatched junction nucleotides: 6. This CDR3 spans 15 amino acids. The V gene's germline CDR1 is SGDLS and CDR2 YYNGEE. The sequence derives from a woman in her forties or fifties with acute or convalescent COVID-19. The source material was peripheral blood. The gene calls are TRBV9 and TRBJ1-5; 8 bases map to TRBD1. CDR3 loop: CASSGQGNGNQPQHF. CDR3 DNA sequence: TGTGCCAGCAGCGGACAGGGGAATGGTAATCAGCCCCAGCATTTT.